These 13 T cell receptor beta chains share one sample of origin, sequenced in a study of T cells in tumors and immune-related adverse events. Using immunoSEQ multiplex PCR, the repertoire was profiled, and TCRdb retains in-frame clones only, with some absent. The sample records about 10,000 clones, roughly 90% being singletons. The sequences come from lymph node tissue, collected from a patient treated with anti-PD-1 therapy. The origin of the receptors is a female donor with metastatic renal cell carcinoma.

The V and J genes are TRBV19 and TRBJ1-5, with D possibly matching TRBD1 (5 bases). The length of the CDR3 is 17 residues. Germline CDR1 is LNHDA and CDR2 is SQIVND (reference sequence). V dropped 5 bases and J dropped 5 bases, with 22 bases sitting between them. The DNA of the CDR3 is TGTGCCAGTAGTCCGCGGGAGGGCATCCGGGGGGATCAGCCCCAGCATTTT. It is translated as CASSPREGIRGDQPQHF.

The chain is built from TRBV10-3 and TRBJ2-7; 15 nucleotides agree with TRBD2. V gave up 4 bases and J gave up 0 bases; unmatched junction bases: 7. CDR1 ENHRY and CDR2 SYGVKD come from the germline V gene. The CDR3 is made up of 18 amino acids. The CDR3 DNA reads TGTGCCATCAGTGGTTCCGGGACTAGCGGGAGGCTCTCCTACGAGCAGTACTTC. As protein: CAISGSGTSGRLSYEQYF.

The chain recombines TRBV19 with TRBJ2-5; 9 bases fit TRBD1. The V gene's germline CDR1 is LNHDA and CDR2 SQIVND (reference sequence). This CDR3 comprises 13 residues. V gave up 4 bases and J gave up 4 bases; unmatched junction bases: 1. Written as DNA, the CDR3 is TGTGCCAGTAGTACGGACAGGGGAGAGACCCAGTACTTC. It is translated as CASSTDRGETQYF.

V and J are TRBV5-1 and TRBJ2-3; no clear D gene. V gave up 2 bases and J gave up 5 bases, with 12 bases separating them. This CDR3 spans 14 amino acids. Germline V gene lookup returns CDR1 SGHRS and CDR2 YFSETQ. For the CDR3, the DNA is TGCGCCAGCAGCTTCACGGACCTCAAAGATACGCAGTATTTT. Its protein product is CASSFTDLKDTQYF. The variable domain in full, completed from reference TRBV5-1 and TRBJ2-3, reads KAGVTQTPRYLIKTRGQQVTLSCSPISGHRSVSWYQQTPGQGLQFLFEYFSETQRNKGNFPGRFSGRQFSNSRSEMNVSTLELGDSALYLCASSFTDLKDTQYFGPGTRLTVL.

This clone is a singleton in its sample. The chain carries TRBV28 and TRBJ1-3; the match to TRBD1 covers 7 bases. V lost 6 bases and J lost 1; bases outside the gene matches: 3. The V gene's germline CDR1 is MDHEN and CDR2 SYDVKM. The CDR3 runs 14 residues. The CDR3 DNA follows: TGTGCCAGCAGGCTACAGGGGTCTGGAAACACCATATATTTT. Protein: CASRLQGSGNTIYF.

This chain's CDR3 is CSARGPGEQYF. CDR3 sequence (DNA): TGCAGTGCTAGAGGGCCTGGGGAGCAGTACTTC. The chain couples TRBV20-1 to TRBJ2-7, with unresolved D. The V gene's germline CDR1 is DFQATT and CDR2 SNEGSKA (reference sequence). The CDR3 covers 11 residues. V gave up 1 base and J gave up 7 bases, with 8 bases separating them.

The CDR3 loop is CASSQVQGYNEQFF. In nucleotides, the CDR3 is TGCGCCAGCAGCCAAGTTCAGGGGTACAATGAGCAGTTCTTC. The rearrangement joins TRBV4-1 to TRBJ2-1, with D perhaps matching TRBD1 (6 bases). The CDR3 runs 14 residues. The germline V gene encodes CDR1 MGHRA and CDR2 YSYEKL. V lost 1 base and J lost 4, with 8 bases in between.

This clone occurred once. The CDR3 bases are TGCGCCAGCAGTACGAAATGGCCGCAACAAAGTCGGGCCAACGTCCTGACTTTC. This gives the protein CASSTKWPQQSRANVLTF. The rearrangement links TRBV23-1 to TRBJ2-6; D uncertain. TRBV23-1 is noted as an ORF with a role that remains uncertain. The ends were cut back, 5 bases at V and 5 bases at J, with 22 bases in the middle. The length of the CDR3 is 18 residues.

The rearrangement uses TRBV5-4 and TRBJ2-1; tentatively, D is TRBD2 (6 bases). V lost 4 bases and J 5 bases, leaving 10 bases between the germline ends. The CDR3 has 13 amino acids. From germline, CDR1 is SGHNT and CDR2 YYREEE (reference sequence). The CDR3 DNA reads as TGTGCCAGCAGCCTGACTAGTAACAATGAGCAGTTCTTC. Translation: CASSLTSNNEQFF.

The CDR3 is CASSFSSARRYGYTF. CDR3 coding DNA: TGTGCCAGCAGCTTTTCGTCAGCGCGCCGCTATGGCTACACCTTC. The rearrangement uses TRBV7-2 and TRBJ1-2; the D is unclear. The ends were cut back, 3 bases at V and 4 bases at J, with 15 bases in the middle. Germline CDR1 is SGHTA and CDR2 is FQGNSA. The CDR3 totals 15 residues.

The V call is TRBV18, the J call TRBJ2-1; unclear D gene. From germline, CDR1 is KGHSH and CDR2 LQKENI. V shed 2 bases and J shed 3 bases, with 2 bases lying between them. The CDR3 runs 12 residues. This CDR3 reads CASSPNYNEQFF. The CDR3 DNA is TGTGCCAGCTCACCAAACTACAATGAGCAGTTCTTC.

The chain links TRBV2 to TRBJ1-2; 7 bases align to TRBD1. The CDR3 consists of 13 residues. Per the germline V gene, CDR1 is SNHLY and CDR2 is FYNNEI. The V segment lost 10 bases and the J segment 7 bases; nucleotides outside the gene matches: 12. CDR3 nucleotides: TGTGCCACCAGGGGGGGACCGACCGCTGGCTACACCTTC. The encoded protein is CATRGGPTAGYTF.

The chain uses TRBV18 and TRBJ2-7; 7 bases line up with TRBD2. The CDR3 loop spans 15 amino acids. Germline values: CDR1 KGHSH, CDR2 LQKENI. The junction had 9 bases not matched to a gene; V was cut back by 1 base and J by 6 bases. The CDR3, as DNA: TGTGCCAGCTCACCACGCTCGCTAGCGGTAGGCGAGCAGTACTTC. This encodes CASSPRSLAVGEQYF.